These T cell receptor beta chains were read from a single sample in a study of blood T cell repertoires in COVID-19. TCRdb's copy holds only in-frame clones and misses some; the assay was immunoSEQ multiplex PCR. The table has about 84,000 clones, approximately 86% seen once. Sequencing input: peripheral blood. These receptors were collected from a woman aged 80 or over with acute or convalescent COVID-19. CDR3s include the opening cysteine and the closing phenylalanine or tryptophan. D genes are given only for firm matches. Rows may omit the clone size; those that give it use once, few, many or a size class.

clone_size j_call d_call v_call cdr3_nt cdr3_aa
. TRBJ1-2 . TRBV10-3 TGTGCCATCAGTGACAGGGGAAGATCCTATGGCTACACCTTC CAISDRGRSYGYTF
. TRBJ2-4 TRBD2 TRBV4-1 TGCGCCAGCAGCCAAGATAGGAGCGGGGGCCTCCTAGCCAAAAACATTCAGTACTTC CASSQDRSGGLLAKNIQYF
. TRBJ2-1 . TRBV4-2 TGTGCCAGCAGCCAAGATGAGGGCCGGACCTACAATGAGCAGTTCTTC CASSQDEGRTYNEQFF
. TRBJ1-1 TRBD1 TRBV29-1 TGCAGCGTGGCGGGACAGCTGAACACTGAAGCTTTCTTT CSVAGQLNTEAFF
. TRBJ1-2 TRBD1 TRBV6-1 TGTGCCAGCAGTGAACAGGGGGGCGTCTATGGCTACACCTTC CASSEQGGVYGYTF
. TRBJ2-5 TRBD2 TRBV28 TGTGCCAGCAGTTCGGCGCGGACTAGCGGACAAGAGACCCAGTACTTC CASSSARTSGQETQYF
. TRBJ2-3 . TRBV4-1 TGCGCCAGCAGCCAAGTCCCGGGCAGGGGAAGCGCAGATACGCAGTATTTT CASSQVPGRGSADTQYF
. TRBJ1-1 TRBD1 TRBV7-3 TGTGCCAGCAGCTTACACGGACAGGGATTGAACACTGAAGCTTTCTTT CASSLHGQGLNTEAFF
. TRBJ2-1 . TRBV4-2 TGTGCCAGCAGCCAAGGGTATAGCGGTTACAATGAGCAGTTCTTC CASSQGYSGYNEQFF
. TRBJ2-7 . TRBV7-2 TGTGCCAGCAGCTTAATGCCAGACGAGCAGTACTTC CASSLMPDEQYF
. TRBJ2-1 . TRBV9 TGTGCCACGGCGCAAGCGGCCGGTTACAATGAGCAGTTCTTC CATAQAAGYNEQFF
. TRBJ1-1 TRBD1 TRBV18 TGTGCCAGCTCACCTAGAGACAGGGGGCTTACTGAAGCTTTCTTT CASSPRDRGLTEAFF
. TRBJ2-3 TRBD2 TRBV7-6 TGTGCCAGCAGCCCCCTAGCGGGAGGGGACACAGATACGCAGTATTTT CASSPLAGGDTDTQYF
. TRBJ2-1 TRBD2 TRBV7-2 TGTGCCAGCAGCTTATCAGCGGGGAGCTCCTACAATGAGCAGTTCTTC CASSLSAGSSYNEQFF
. TRBJ2-2 . TRBV7-8 TGTGCCAGCAGCCCGACACCCCAGGCGGGGACCGGCGGGGAGCTGTTTTTT CASSPTPQAGTGGELFF
once TRBJ2-7 TRBD1 TRBV28 TGTGCCAGCAGGCCGGCGGGACAGGTCTACGAGCAGTACTTC CASRPAGQVYEQYF
. TRBJ2-1 . TRBV5-4 TGTGCCAGCAGCTTGGGGGGCGGAGGGCGTCCCGATGAGCAGTTCTTC CASSLGGGGRPDEQFF
once TRBJ1-3 . TRBV5-5 TGTGCCAGCAGCTTGGGGACTTTCTCTGGAAACACCATATATTTT CASSLGTFSGNTIYF
. TRBJ2-2 TRBD1 TRBV2 TGTGCCAGCAGTGAGGGCAGGGGGCTAGTGTCGGCCGGGGAGCTGTTTTTT CASSEGRGLVSAGELFF
. TRBJ2-1 TRBD2 TRBV19 TGTGCCAGTACCGAAACGGGACTAGCGGGAGGATACAATGAGCAGTTCTTC CASTETGLAGGYNEQFF
. TRBJ2-1 TRBD2 TRBV5-4 TGTGCCAGCAGCCAAACTAGCGGCCTCTACAATGAGCAGTTCTTC CASSQTSGLYNEQFF
. TRBJ2-2 TRBD2 TRBV13 TGTGCCAGCAGCTTAAGAGCGGGAAGGGTAACCGGGGAGCTGTTTTTT CASSLRAGRVTGELFF
. TRBJ1-6 TRBD1 TRBV4-3 TGCGCCAGCAGCCAAGAAATGATACAGGGGGCAGATAATTCACCCCTCCACTTT CASSQEMIQGADNSPLHF
. TRBJ2-7 TRBD2 TRBV2 TGTGCCAGCAGTAAGGGACTAGCGGGAGACTACGAGCAGTACTTC CASSKGLAGDYEQYF
. TRBJ2-3 TRBD2 TRBV5-1 TGCGCCAGCAGCTCCGGGACTAGATTCGCAGATACGCAGTATTTT CASSSGTRFADTQYF
. TRBJ2-1 . TRBV28 TGTGCCAGCAGTTTATGGGGCCGTAGCTCCTACAATGAGCAGTTCTTC CASSLWGRSSYNEQFF
. TRBJ2-5 TRBD1 TRBV4-2 TGTGCCAGCAGCCACTCGACAGGGGGCCAAGAGACCCAGTACTTC CASSHSTGGQETQYF
few TRBJ2-5 TRBD2 TRBV16 TGTGCCAGCAGCCAATCGATGGCTAGCGGACAAGAGACCCAGTACTTC CASSQSMASGQETQYF
. TRBJ2-1 TRBD2 TRBV5-1 TGCGCCAGCACACTTACCCCGGGACTAGCGGGAATGATTGAGCAGTTCTTC CASTLTPGLAGMIEQFF
. TRBJ2-1 . TRBV11-2 TGTGCCAGCACCCTGTGGAGGGATGAGCAGTTCTTC CASTLWRDEQFF
. TRBJ1-1 TRBD1 TRBV11-2 TGTGCCAGCAGCCGGGGACAGGGGCACACTGAAGCTTTCTTT CASSRGQGHTEAFF
. TRBJ2-3 . TRBV10-3 TGTGCCATCAGTGGGGAGAGCACAGATACGCAGTATTTT CAISGESTDTQYF
few TRBJ2-7 TRBD1 TRBV7-2 TGTGCCAGCAGCTCCGGACAGGGAAGAATCTACGAGCAGTACTTC CASSSGQGRIYEQYF
. TRBJ2-1 TRBD1 TRBV18 TGTGCCAGCTCACTCGGACAGGAGAACAATGAGCAGTTCTTC CASSLGQENNEQFF
. TRBJ2-7 TRBD2 TRBV20-1 TGCAGTGCTAGTAGACTAGCGGGAACCTCCTACGAGCAGTACTTC CSASRLAGTSYEQYF
once TRBJ1-2 TRBD1 TRBV19 TGTGCCAGTAGTCCCGATGATTATCAGGGGGGTGGCTACACCTTC CASSPDDYQGGGYTF
. TRBJ2-2 . TRBV2 TGTGCCATCCCGATCGGGAGTCACGGGACCGGGGAGCTGTTTTTT CAIPIGSHGTGELFF
. TRBJ2-1 TRBD1 TRBV18 TGTGCCAGCTCAGCCGGGACAGGGGGCACGAATGAGCAGTTCTTC CASSAGTGGTNEQFF
. TRBJ2-7 TRBD2 TRBV5-1 TGCGCCAGCAGCCCCGGGACTAGCAGCTACGAGCAGTACTTC CASSPGTSSYEQYF
. TRBJ1-6 TRBD1 TRBV7-8 TGTGCCAGCAGCCCTTGGACAGGGCGATCACCCCTCCACTTT CASSPWTGRSPLHF
. TRBJ1-4 . TRBV6-4 TGTGCCAGCAGTGACTCTCAGGGAGGGCCACTGTTTTTT CASSDSQGGPLFF
. TRBJ1-2 TRBD1 TRBV5-4 TGTGCCAGCAGCGTAGGACAGGGGGCGCGTGGCTACACCTTC CASSVGQGARGYTF
. TRBJ1-5 TRBD1 TRBV4-1 TGCGCCAGCAGCCAAGATGAGGGGGCTGGCAATCAGCCCCAGCATTTT CASSQDEGAGNQPQHF